These 2 T cell receptor beta chains share one sample of origin, sequenced in a study of blood T cell repertoires in COVID-19 (dated by TCRdb to about 2020). The library was prepared using the immunoSEQ multiplex PCR assay. What TCRdb holds here is the immuneACCESS table cut down to in-frame rearrangements. Part of the clones is not present; checked against another copy, under half of the missing clones reflect an unresolved V gene, and the others are unexplained. Present in this sample are about 140,000 clones, over 75% of which were seen just once. Roughly 1.5% of the sample is held by the ten biggest clonotypes. The specimen was peripheral blood. The receptor set was obtained from a human donor in a cohort sampled during active COVID-19.

This chain links TRBV19 with TRBJ2-5, with 10 bases lining up with TRBD1. CDR1 is LNHDA, CDR2 SQIVND, per germline (reference sequence). J gave up 4 bases and V 10 bases, and 6 bases lay outside the gene matches. The CDR3 extends over 13 amino acids. CDR3 residues: CATGTGVGETQYF. CDR3 coding DNA: TGTGCCACTGGGACAGGGGTAGGAGAGACCCAGTACTTC. Full variable domain (remainder filled in from reference TRBV19 and TRBJ2-5): DGGITQSPKYLFRKEGQNVTLSCEQNLNHDAMYWYRQDPGQGLRLIYYSQIVNDFQKGDIAEGYSVSREKKESFPLTVTSAQKNPTAFYLCATGTGVGETQYFGPGTRLLVL.

This sequence joins TRBV9 and TRBJ2-7, with 10 nucleotides matching TRBD1. V shed 3 bases, J shed 4 bases, and the junction held 7 bases outside the gene matches. This CDR3 has 15 amino acids. CDR1 SGDLS and CDR2 YYNGEE come from the germline V gene. This chain's CDR3 is CASSGQTGGTYEQYF. The DNA of the CDR3 is TGTGCCAGCAGCGGACAGACAGGGGGCACGTACGAGCAGTACTTC.